This record looks at one TCR beta chain sequence and its context. As yet, its antigen is unknown. 60 Vbeta and 13 Jbeta primers were used in PCR. Assay used: immunoSEQ multiplex PCR; TCRdb lists only in-frame clones, some missing. The sample has about 160,000 clones; more than 80% are singletons. This entry is derived from a study of cytomegalovirus exposure and HLA in healthy donors. As for the study in general: Around 77 million unique TCRs from HLA-typed donors made up an early data release.

Trimming pared 4 bases from V and 9 bases from J, leaving 11 bases between. The CDR3 has 12 amino acids. CDR1 is SGDLS and CDR2 is YYNGEE in the germline V gene. Study findings and constraints: Per a later analysis, HLA-associated TCR beta chains showed more clonal expansion than other, equally common TCR beta chains. Researchers reported in a later analysis that common viral pathogens appeared linked to several top clusters.

Sequenced material: PBMCs. The receptor comes from a young woman in good health and CMV-seropositive. The chain employs TRBV9 and TRBJ2-1; D perhaps matches TRBD2 (5 bases). The CDR3 coding sequence is TGTGCCAGCAGCACCTCGGGGTCTGAGCAGTTCTTC. Its protein is CASSTSGSEQFF.